The entry below gives a single T cell receptor beta chain sequence along with its context. PCR primers comprised 60 Vbeta and 13 Jbeta primers. Sequenced by immunoSEQ multiplex PCR; TCRdb stores in-frame clones only, minus some. This table holds 150,000 to 200,000 clones, 75% to 85% found once. These data originate in a study of cytomegalovirus exposure and HLA in healthy donors. This receptor was obtained from a woman in her 30s in good health and CMV-seronegative. The sequenced material came from PBMCs.

CDR3 sequence: CASSQDWAGVGGRTDTQYF. For the CDR3, the DNA is TGTGCCAGCAGCCAAGATTGGGCCGGGGTGGGAGGGCGCACAGATACGCAGTATTTT. The genes are TRBV4-2 and TRBJ2-3, with TRBD2 matching 7 bases. CDR1 is LGHNA and CDR2 is YNFKEQ in the germline V gene. The CDR3 covers 19 residues. Trimming took 0 bases from V and 1 from J; bases not matched to a gene: 13.